The clone carrying this T cell receptor beta chain was picked up one time. The target antigen is unknown. Prior autoimmune disease or systemic immunosuppression barred patients. CDR3 size: 13 residues. Trimming took 1 base from V and 6 from J, leaving 10 bases between them. Germline CDR1 SGHDT, CDR2 YYEEEE. TCRdb's table, derived via immunoSEQ multiplex PCR, lists solely in-frame clones and lacks some. Of approximately 60,000 clones in the sample, 75% to 95% were seen once. The data are from a study of OX40 agonist ivuxolimab in advanced cancers. Whole-study context: Among those enrolled, mean age was around 60 years (range about 20 to 79) and about 81% were male.

General study results and limits: At doses 0.1 to 3.0 mg/kg, CD4+ and CD8+ clones expanded.

This TCR was recovered from an adult with an advanced solid tumor such as melanoma, head and neck, liver or kidney cancer. This specimen consisted of CD4+ or CD8+ T cells sorted from blood, obtained in a trial of the OX40 agonist ivuxolimab. The gene calls are TRBV5-6 and TRBJ2-5; D not resolved. The CDR3 sequence is CASSLIRLQTQYF. For the CDR3, the DNA is TGTGCCAGCAGCTTGATCAGGCTCCAGACCCAGTACTTC. Supplemented by reference TRBV5-6 and TRBJ2-5, the full variable domain reads DAGVTQSPTHLIKTRGQQVTLRCSPKSGHDTVSWYQQALGQGPQFIFQYYEEEERQRGNFPDRFSGHQFPNYSSELNVNALLLGDSALYLCASSLIRLQTQYFGPGTRLLVL.